One T cell receptor (beta chain) is described in this entry. Its antigen is unidentified. The sample belongs to a study of T cell responses to AZD1222 COVID-19 vaccine. Whole-study findings and limits: Spike-wide coverage was observed for vaccine-associated CD4 TCRs, with dominant responses at 160-218 and 743-854. In the spike-specific TCR repertoire, nearly half reportedly target unmutated variant regions.

Using immunoSEQ multiplex PCR, the repertoire was profiled, and TCRdb retains in-frame clones only, with some absent. This table holds about 160,000 clones, approximately 88% found once. Germline V lookup: CDR1 MGHRA, CDR2 YSYEKL. CDR3 size: 11 residues. The V end was cut by 8 bases, the J end by 1 base, with 5 bases between. The receptor's source is an adult who received the AZD1222 COVID-19 vaccine. The chain links TRBV4-1 to TRBJ1-1; D uncertain. Sequenced here: peripheral blood, sampled 28 days after the second AZD1222 dose. DNA of the CDR3: TGCGCCAGCTGGGGGAACACTGAAGCTTTCTTT. Amino acid sequence: CASWGNTEAFF.